Listed below are T cell receptor beta chains from one sample, sequenced in a study of human T cells and chemical hapten exposure. In TCRdb, the 5' RACE reads were re-called with MiXCR into one record per CDR3 protein. The data contain 80,000 or so distinct CDR3 sequences, more than 15% of them seen just once; the ten biggest clones take up approximately 6.2%. These receptors were taken from a female donor in good health. The CDR3 runs from the conserved cysteine through the conserved F or W. D genes are given only for firm matches. Where a row states a size, it is once, few, many or the class of an expanded clone; other rows omit it.

few TRBJ2-6 TRBV5-1 NA CASSLWGSGANVLTF TGCGCCAGCAGCTTGTGGGGCTCTGGGGCCAACGTCCTGACTTTC
few TRBJ2-1 TRBV2 NA CASNGAPGASSYNEQFF TGTGCCAGCAATGGGGCCCCGGGGGCGAGTTCCTACAATGAGCAGTTCTTC
NA TRBJ1-6 TRBV5-1 NA CASRSGQQDRTYNSPLHF TGCGCCAGCCGATCTGGACAGCAGGATAGGACCTATAATTCACCCCTCCACTTT
few TRBJ2-3 TRBV2 NA CASLPYTDTQYF TGTGCCAGCTTGCCCTACACAGATACGCAGTATTTT
few TRBJ2-4 TRBV6-1 NA CASIQGSSAGDIQYF TGTGCCAGCATCCAAGGGTCTAGCGCGGGCGACATTCAGTACTTC
NA TRBJ1-1 TRBV7-2 NA CASSLGGLGTEAFF TGTGCCAGCAGCTTAGGGGGGCTAGGGACTGAAGCTTTCTTT
few TRBJ2-1 TRBV4-1 NA CASKDGGPLTGNEQFF TGCGCCAGCAAGGATGGCGGGCCCCTAACCGGGAATGAGCAGTTCTTC
many TRBJ2-4 TRBV28 TRBD1 CASSSNRDRANIQYF TGTGCCAGCAGTTCCAACCGGGACAGGGCGAACATTCAGTACTTC
NA TRBJ1-5 TRBV4-1 TRBD1 CASSQVQGADQPQHF TGCGCCAGCAGCCAAGTACAGGGGGCGGATCAGCCCCAGCATTTT
NA TRBJ2-3 TRBV29-1 NA CSVQQGSDTQYF TGCAGCGTTCAACAGGGCTCGGATACGCAGTATTTT
many TRBJ2-3 TRBV5-1 TRBD1 CASSFQGAFTDTQYF TGCGCCAGCAGCTTCCAGGGGGCATTCACGGATACGCAGTATTTT
NA TRBJ2-1 TRBV27 TRBD2 CASSLSGGRLAGGEQFF TGTGCCAGCAGTTTATCGGGTGGTAGACTAGCGGGAGGTGAGCAGTTCTTC
few TRBJ2-2 TRBV7-9 NA CASSLAFSAGELFF TGTGCCAGCAGCTTAGCTTTCAGCGCCGGGGAGCTGTTTTTT
few TRBJ1-2 TRBV20-1 NA CSARDAQNSNYGYTF TGCAGTGCTAGAGATGCTCAGAATAGCAACTATGGCTACACCTTC
few TRBJ1-6 TRBV7-2 NA CASSLAGGSYNSPLHF TGTGCCAGCAGCTTAGCAGGGGGCTCCTATAATTCACCCCTCCACTTT
NA TRBJ2-7 TRBV7-9 NA CASSFRDGEQYF TGTGCCAGCAGTTTTAGGGATGGGGAGCAGTACTTC
few TRBJ1-1 TRBV29-1 TRBD1 CSVRQGTFEAFF TGCAGCGTACGACAGGGGACCTTTGAAGCTTTCTTT
few TRBJ1-1 TRBV10-3 TRBD1 CAISESRGRGTEAFF TGTGCCATCAGTGAGTCGAGGGGGCGTGGGACTGAAGCTTTCTTT
NA TRBJ2-3 TRBV20-1 NA CSAPPGLGFSSTDTQYF TGCAGTGCTCCACCGGGACTTGGTTTTTCTTCCACAGATACGCAGTATTTT
NA TRBJ1-5 TRBV27 TRBD1 CASSRRTGVDQPQHF TGTGCCAGCAGTAGGAGGACAGGGGTTGATCAGCCCCAGCATTTT
few TRBJ2-3 TRBV28 NA CASSGLGRGYTDTQYF TGTGCCAGCAGTGGGTTGGGCAGGGGATACACAGATACGCAGTATTTT
NA TRBJ2-7 TRBV6-2/TRBV6-3 NA CASTPGVEQYF TGTGCCAGCACTCCGGGAGTAGAGCAGTACTTC
NA TRBJ2-7 TRBV7-2 TRBD1 CASSIRTDRLNEQYF TGTGCCAGCAGCATTCGCACGGACAGGTTAAACGAGCAGTACTTC
NA TRBJ1-4 TRBV11-2 TRBD1 CASSWGQGDEKLFF TGTGCCAGCAGCTGGGGACAGGGGGATGAAAAACTGTTTTTT
few TRBJ2-1 TRBV7-2 TRBD1 CASSWGQGMDEQFF TGTGCCAGCAGCTGGGGACAGGGTATGGATGAGCAGTTCTTC
many TRBJ1-6 TRBV2 NA CASSVGGESPLHF TGTGCCAGCAGTGTGGGTGGGGAATCACCCCTCCACTTT
few TRBJ2-5 TRBV3-1 NA CASSQDLATAETQYF TGTGCCAGCAGCCAAGACTTGGCAACGGCGGAGACCCAGTACTTC